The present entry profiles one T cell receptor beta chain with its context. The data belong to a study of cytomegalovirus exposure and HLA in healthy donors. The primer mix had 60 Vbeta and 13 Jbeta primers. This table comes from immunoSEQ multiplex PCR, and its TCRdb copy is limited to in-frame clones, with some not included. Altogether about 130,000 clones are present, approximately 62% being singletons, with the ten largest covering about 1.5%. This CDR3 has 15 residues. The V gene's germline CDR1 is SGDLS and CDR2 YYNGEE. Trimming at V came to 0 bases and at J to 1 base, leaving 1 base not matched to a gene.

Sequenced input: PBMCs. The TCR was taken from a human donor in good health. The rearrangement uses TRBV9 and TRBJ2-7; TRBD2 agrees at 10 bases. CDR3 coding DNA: TGTGCCAGCAGCGTAGGACTAGCGGGTTCCTACGAGCAGTACTTC. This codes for CASSVGLAGSYEQYF.